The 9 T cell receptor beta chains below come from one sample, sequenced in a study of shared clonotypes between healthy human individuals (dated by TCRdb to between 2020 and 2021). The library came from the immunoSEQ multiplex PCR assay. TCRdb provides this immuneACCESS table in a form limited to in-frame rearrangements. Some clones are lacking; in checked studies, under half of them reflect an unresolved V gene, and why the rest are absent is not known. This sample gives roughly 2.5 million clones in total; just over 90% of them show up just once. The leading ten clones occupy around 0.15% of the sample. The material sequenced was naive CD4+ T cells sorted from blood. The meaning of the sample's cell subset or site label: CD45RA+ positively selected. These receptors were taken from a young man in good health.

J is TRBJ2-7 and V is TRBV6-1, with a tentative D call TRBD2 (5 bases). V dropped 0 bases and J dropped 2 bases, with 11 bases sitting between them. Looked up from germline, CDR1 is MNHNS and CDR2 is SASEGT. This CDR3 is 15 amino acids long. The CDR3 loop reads CASSEARALTYEQYF. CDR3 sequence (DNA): TGTGCCAGCAGTGAAGCGCGGGCTCTAACCTACGAGCAGTACTTC.

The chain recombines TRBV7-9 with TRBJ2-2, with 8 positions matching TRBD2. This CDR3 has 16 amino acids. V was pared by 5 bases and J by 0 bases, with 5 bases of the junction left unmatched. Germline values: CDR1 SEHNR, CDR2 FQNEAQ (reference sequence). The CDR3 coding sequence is TGTGCCAGCAGCGCCCGACTAGCGCCGAACACCGGGGAGCTGTTTTTT. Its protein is CASSARLAPNTGELFF.

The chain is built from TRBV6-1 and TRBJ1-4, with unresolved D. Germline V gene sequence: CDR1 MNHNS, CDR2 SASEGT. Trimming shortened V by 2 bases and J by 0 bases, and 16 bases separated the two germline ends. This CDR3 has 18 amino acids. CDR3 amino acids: CASSERYAPGATNEKLFF. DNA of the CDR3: TGTGCCAGCAGTGAAAGATACGCACCTGGAGCAACTAATGAAAAACTGTTTTTT.

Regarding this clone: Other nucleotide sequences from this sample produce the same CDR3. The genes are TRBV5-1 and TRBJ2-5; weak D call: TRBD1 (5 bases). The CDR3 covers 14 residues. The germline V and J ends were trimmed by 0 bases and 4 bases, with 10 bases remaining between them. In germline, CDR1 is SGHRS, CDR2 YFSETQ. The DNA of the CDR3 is TGCGCCAGCAGCTTGGCAGGGCAGGGAGAGACCCAGTACTTC. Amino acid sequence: CASSLAGQGETQYF.

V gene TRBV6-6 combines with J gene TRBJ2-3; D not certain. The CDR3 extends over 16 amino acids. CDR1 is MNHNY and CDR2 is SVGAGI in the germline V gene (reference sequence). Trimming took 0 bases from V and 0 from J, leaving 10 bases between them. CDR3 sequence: CASSYSAALSTDTQYF. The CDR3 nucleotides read TGTGCCAGCAGTTACTCGGCAGCCCTTAGCACAGATACGCAGTATTTT.

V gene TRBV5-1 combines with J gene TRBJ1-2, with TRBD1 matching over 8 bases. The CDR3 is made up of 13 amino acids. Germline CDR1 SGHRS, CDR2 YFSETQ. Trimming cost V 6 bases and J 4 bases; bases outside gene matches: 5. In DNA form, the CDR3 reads TGCGCCAGCAAGACCGGGACAGGCTATGGCTACACCTTC. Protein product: CASKTGTGYGYTF.

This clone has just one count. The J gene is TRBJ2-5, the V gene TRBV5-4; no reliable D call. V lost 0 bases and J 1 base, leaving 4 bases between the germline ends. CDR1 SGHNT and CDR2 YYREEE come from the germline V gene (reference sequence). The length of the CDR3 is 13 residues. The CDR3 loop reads CASSLDAQETQYF. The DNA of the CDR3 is TGTGCCAGCAGCTTGGACGCCCAAGAGACCCAGTACTTC.

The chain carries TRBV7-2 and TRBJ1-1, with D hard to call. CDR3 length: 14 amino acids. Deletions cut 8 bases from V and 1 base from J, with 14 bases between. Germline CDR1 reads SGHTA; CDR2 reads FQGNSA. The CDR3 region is CASSTPGGNTEAFF. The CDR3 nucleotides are TGTGCCAGCTCAACACCGGGCGGGAACACTGAAGCTTTCTTT.

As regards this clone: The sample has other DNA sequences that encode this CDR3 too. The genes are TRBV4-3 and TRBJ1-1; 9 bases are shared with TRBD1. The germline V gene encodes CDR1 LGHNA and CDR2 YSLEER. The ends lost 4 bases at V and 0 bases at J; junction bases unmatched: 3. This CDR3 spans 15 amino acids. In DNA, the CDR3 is TGCGCCAGCAGCCGCGGACAGGGGTTGAACACTGAAGCTTTCTTT. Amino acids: CASSRGQGLNTEAFF.